This section outlines one T cell receptor beta chain sequence together with its context. The naive CD8 population came from CD45RO-negative cells selected for CCR7, without terminally differentiated effector memory CD45RA+ cells. Germline V gene sequence: CDR1 MDHEN, CDR2 SYDVKM. The junction had 10 bases not matched to a gene; V was cut back by 6 bases and J by 6 bases. This CDR3 region has 14 residues. Profiled with immunoSEQ multiplex PCR; TCRdb holds only in-frame clones, not every one. The data show some 2.1 million clones, 85% to 95% seen once. The record originates from a study of shared clonotypes between healthy human individuals.

The chain uses TRBV28 and TRBJ1-2; 7 positions match TRBD1. Material: naive CD8+ T cells from PBMCs. This TCR came from a young man in good health. Some clones in this sample may be carry-over from other donors' samples. The CDR3 protein is CASSKDRESNGYTF. CDR3 sequence (DNA): TGTGCCAGCAGCAAAGACAGGGAGAGCAATGGCTACACCTTC.